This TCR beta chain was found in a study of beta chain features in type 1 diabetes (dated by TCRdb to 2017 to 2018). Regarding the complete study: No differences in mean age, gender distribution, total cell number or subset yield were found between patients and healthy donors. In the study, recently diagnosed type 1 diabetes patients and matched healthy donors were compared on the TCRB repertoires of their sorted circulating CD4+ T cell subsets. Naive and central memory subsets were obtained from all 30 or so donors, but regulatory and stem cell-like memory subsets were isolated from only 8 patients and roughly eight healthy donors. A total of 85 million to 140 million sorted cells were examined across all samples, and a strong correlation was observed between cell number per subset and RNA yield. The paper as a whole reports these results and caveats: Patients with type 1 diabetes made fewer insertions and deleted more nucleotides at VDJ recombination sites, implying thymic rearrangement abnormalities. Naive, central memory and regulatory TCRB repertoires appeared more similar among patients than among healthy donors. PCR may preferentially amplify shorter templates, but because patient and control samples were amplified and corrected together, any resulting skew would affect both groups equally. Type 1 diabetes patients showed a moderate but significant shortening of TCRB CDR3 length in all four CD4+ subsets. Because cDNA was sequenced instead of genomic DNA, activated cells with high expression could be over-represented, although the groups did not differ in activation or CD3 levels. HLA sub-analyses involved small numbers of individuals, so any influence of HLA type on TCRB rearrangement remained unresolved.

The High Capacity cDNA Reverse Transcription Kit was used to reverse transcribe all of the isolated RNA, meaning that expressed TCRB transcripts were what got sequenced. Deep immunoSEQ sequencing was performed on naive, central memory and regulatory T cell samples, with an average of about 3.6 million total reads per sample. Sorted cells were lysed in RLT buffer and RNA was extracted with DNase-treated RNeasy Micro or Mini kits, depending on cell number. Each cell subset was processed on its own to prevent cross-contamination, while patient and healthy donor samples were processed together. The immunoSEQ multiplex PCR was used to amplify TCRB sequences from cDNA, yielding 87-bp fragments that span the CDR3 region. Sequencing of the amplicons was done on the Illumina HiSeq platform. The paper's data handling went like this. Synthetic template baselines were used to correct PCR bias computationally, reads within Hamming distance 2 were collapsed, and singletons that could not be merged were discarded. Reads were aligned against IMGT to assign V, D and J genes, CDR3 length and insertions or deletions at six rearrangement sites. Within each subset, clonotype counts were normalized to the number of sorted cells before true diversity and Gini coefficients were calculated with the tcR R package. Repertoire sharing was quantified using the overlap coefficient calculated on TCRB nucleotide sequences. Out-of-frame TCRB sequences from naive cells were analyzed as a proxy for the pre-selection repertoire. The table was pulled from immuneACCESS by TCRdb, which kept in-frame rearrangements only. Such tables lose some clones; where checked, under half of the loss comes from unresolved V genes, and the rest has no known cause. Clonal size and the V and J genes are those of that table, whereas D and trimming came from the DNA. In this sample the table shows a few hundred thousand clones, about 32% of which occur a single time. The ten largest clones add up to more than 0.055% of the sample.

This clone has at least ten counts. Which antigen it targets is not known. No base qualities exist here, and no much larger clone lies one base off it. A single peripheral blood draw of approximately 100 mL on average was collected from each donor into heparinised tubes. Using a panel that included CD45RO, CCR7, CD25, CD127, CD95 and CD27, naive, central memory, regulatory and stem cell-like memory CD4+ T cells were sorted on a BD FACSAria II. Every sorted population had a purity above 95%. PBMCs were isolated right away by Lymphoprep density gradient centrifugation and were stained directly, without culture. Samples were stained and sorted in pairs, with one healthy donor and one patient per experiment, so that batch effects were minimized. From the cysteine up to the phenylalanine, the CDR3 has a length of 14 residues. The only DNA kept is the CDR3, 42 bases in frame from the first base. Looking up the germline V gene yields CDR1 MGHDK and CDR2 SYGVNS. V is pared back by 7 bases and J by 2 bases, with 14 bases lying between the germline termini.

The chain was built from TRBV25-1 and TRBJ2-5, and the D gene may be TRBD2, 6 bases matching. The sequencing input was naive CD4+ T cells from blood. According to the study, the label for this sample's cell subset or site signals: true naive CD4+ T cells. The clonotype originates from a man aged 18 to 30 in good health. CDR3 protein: CASTGWRGQETQYF. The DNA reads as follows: TGTGCCAGCACGGGCTGGCGGGGACAAGAGACCCAGTACTTC.